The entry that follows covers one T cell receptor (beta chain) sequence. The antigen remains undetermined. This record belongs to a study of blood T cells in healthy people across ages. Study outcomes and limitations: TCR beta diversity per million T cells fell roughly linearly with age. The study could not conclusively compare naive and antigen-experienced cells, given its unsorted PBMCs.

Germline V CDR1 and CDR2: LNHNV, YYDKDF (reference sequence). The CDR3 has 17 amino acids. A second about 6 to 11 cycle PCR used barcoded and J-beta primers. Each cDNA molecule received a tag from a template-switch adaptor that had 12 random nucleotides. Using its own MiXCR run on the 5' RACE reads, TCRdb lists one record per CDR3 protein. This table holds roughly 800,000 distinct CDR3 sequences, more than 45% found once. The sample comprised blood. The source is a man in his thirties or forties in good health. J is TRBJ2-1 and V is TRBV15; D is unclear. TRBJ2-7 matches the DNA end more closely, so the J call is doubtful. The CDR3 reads CATSRDLLPSSYNEQYF. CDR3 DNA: TGTGCCACCAGCAGAGATCTGCTCCCAAGCTCCTACAATGAGCAGTACTTC.